Listed below are T cell receptor beta chains from one sample, sequenced in a study of cytomegalovirus exposure and HLA in healthy donors. TCRdb's table, derived via immunoSEQ multiplex PCR, lists solely in-frame clones and lacks some. This sample has over 75,000 clones, with about 80% found just once. Sequences were obtained from PBMCs. These receptors all come from a man aged 35-49 years in good health and CMV-seropositive. Both conserved end residues are part of each CDR3. Fields, in order: CDR3 DNA, CDR3 protein, J gene, D gene, V gene, clone size. The D gene is left open where the match is weak. Clone size, where shown, is once, few, many, or a class for clones that have expanded.

CDR3nt: TGTGCCAGCAGCTTGCGCGGGGGGGAGATTCAGTACGAGCAGTACTTC; CDR3aa: CASSLRGGEIQYEQYF; j_gene: TRBJ2-7; d_gene: TRBD2; v_gene: TRBV7-9; abundance: NA
CDR3nt: TGTGCCAGCAGTTCAGGGGGGCCCTACAATGAGCAGTTCTTC; CDR3aa: CASSSGGPYNEQFF; j_gene: TRBJ2-1; d_gene: NA; v_gene: TRBV28; abundance: few
CDR3nt: TGTGCCAGCAGTGTGGACAGGGGAAGGTACGAGCAGTACTTC; CDR3aa: CASSVDRGRYEQYF; j_gene: TRBJ2-7; d_gene: TRBD1; v_gene: TRBV2; abundance: NA
CDR3nt: TGTGCCAGCAGTGCCCAGACAGGTTCTGGTAATGAAAAACTGTTTTTT; CDR3aa: CASSAQTGSGNEKLFF; j_gene: TRBJ1-4; d_gene: NA; v_gene: TRBV6-1; abundance: NA
CDR3nt: TGCGCCAGCAGCTCCAAGACTAGCAGATCCTACGAGCAGTACTTC; CDR3aa: CASSSKTSRSYEQYF; j_gene: TRBJ2-7; d_gene: TRBD2; v_gene: TRBV5-1; abundance: NA
CDR3nt: TGTGCCAGCAGAGCCGGGACTAGCTCAGATACGCAGTATTTT; CDR3aa: CASRAGTSSDTQYF; j_gene: TRBJ2-3; d_gene: TRBD2; v_gene: TRBV2; abundance: few
CDR3nt: TGTGCCAGCAGTTTAGGGGCTCCTACCTGGAATCAGCCCCAGCATTTT; CDR3aa: CASSLGAPTWNQPQHF; j_gene: TRBJ1-5; d_gene: NA; v_gene: TRBV27; abundance: NA
CDR3nt: TGTGCCAGCATTAGGGGAGGCGAGCAGTTCTTC; CDR3aa: CASIRGGEQFF; j_gene: TRBJ2-1; d_gene: NA; v_gene: TRBV6-5; abundance: NA
CDR3nt: TGTGCCAGCAGTTTAGTGGGGACAGGGAGCAACACCGGGGAGCTGTTTTTT; CDR3aa: CASSLVGTGSNTGELFF; j_gene: TRBJ2-2; d_gene: TRBD1; v_gene: TRBV27; abundance: few
CDR3nt: TGTGCCAGCACCCCGTCTTACAGAAACTCTGGAAACACCATATATTTT; CDR3aa: CASTPSYRNSGNTIYF; j_gene: TRBJ1-3; d_gene: NA; v_gene: TRBV5-8; abundance: NA
CDR3nt: TGTGCCAGCAGTGCCCAGGGGGGACAGGCACCTAATTCACCCCTCCACTTT; CDR3aa: CASSAQGGQAPNSPLHF; j_gene: TRBJ1-6; d_gene: TRBD1; v_gene: TRBV2; abundance: NA
CDR3nt: TGCGCCAGCAGTGGGAGATCCGGGACAGGGGTAGATACGCAGTATTTT; CDR3aa: CASSGRSGTGVDTQYF; j_gene: TRBJ2-3; d_gene: TRBD1; v_gene: TRBV10-1; abundance: NA
CDR3nt: TGTGCCAGTAGTCTCAGACTAGCGGGAGGGTTCTACAATGAGCAGTTCTTC; CDR3aa: CASSLRLAGGFYNEQFF; j_gene: TRBJ2-1; d_gene: TRBD2; v_gene: TRBV19; abundance: NA
CDR3nt: TGCGCCATCACCGGGACAGGGGACTACGAGCAGTACTTC; CDR3aa: CAITGTGDYEQYF; j_gene: TRBJ2-7; d_gene: TRBD1; v_gene: TRBV4-3; abundance: NA
CDR3nt: TGTGCCAGCAGTGAAGCACAGGGAACTTACAATGAGCAGTTCTTC; CDR3aa: CASSEAQGTYNEQFF; j_gene: TRBJ2-1; d_gene: NA; v_gene: TRBV6-1; abundance: NA
CDR3nt: TGTGCCAGTAGTATAGGGACAGGGAATGACAATGAGCAGTTCTTC; CDR3aa: CASSIGTGNDNEQFF; j_gene: TRBJ2-1; d_gene: TRBD1; v_gene: TRBV19; abundance: NA
CDR3nt: TGTGCCAGCAGCGAGACAATCTCCTCTGGGGCTTTCTTT; CDR3aa: CASSETISSGAFF; j_gene: TRBJ1-1; d_gene: NA; v_gene: TRBV9; abundance: NA
CDR3nt: TGTGCCAGCAGCTTAGATAGTAGTAGTCAGTTCTTC; CDR3aa: CASSLDSSSQFF; j_gene: TRBJ2-1; d_gene: NA; v_gene: TRBV7-8; abundance: NA
CDR3nt: TGTGCCAGCAGACTAGCTAGCTCCTACAATGAGCAGTTCTTC; CDR3aa: CASRLASSYNEQFF; j_gene: TRBJ2-1; d_gene: NA; v_gene: TRBV14; abundance: NA
CDR3nt: TGTGCCAGCTCCCCCGCGGGGACTGAAGCTTTCTTT; CDR3aa: CASSPAGTEAFF; j_gene: TRBJ1-1; d_gene: NA; v_gene: TRBV18; abundance: NA
CDR3nt: TGTGCCAGCAGCTTAGCGGACGACAGCTCCTACGAGCAGTACTTC; CDR3aa: CASSLADDSSYEQYF; j_gene: TRBJ2-7; d_gene: NA; v_gene: TRBV7-6; abundance: NA
CDR3nt: TGTGCCAGCAGTTTATTTGGGGACCGGACAGGGATCAATTCACCCCTCCACTTT; CDR3aa: CASSLFGDRTGINSPLHF; j_gene: TRBJ1-6; d_gene: TRBD1; v_gene: TRBV27; abundance: NA